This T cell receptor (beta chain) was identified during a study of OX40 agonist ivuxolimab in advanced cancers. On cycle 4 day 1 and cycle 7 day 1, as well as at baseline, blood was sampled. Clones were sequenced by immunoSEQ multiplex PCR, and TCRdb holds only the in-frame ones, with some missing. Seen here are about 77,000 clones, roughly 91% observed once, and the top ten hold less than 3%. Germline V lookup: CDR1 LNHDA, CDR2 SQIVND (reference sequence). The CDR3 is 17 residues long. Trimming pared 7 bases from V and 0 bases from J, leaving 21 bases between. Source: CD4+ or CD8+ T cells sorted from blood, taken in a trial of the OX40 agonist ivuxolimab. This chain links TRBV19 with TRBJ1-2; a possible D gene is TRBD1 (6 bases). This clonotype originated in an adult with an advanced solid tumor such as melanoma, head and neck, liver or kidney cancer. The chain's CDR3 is CASTDAGGTPSNYGYTF. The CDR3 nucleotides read TGTGCCAGTACTGACGCGGGGGGGACACCGTCTAACTATGGCTACACCTTC. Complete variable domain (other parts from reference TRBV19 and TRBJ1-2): DGGITQSPKYLFRKEGQNVTLSCEQNLNHDAMYWYRQDPGQGLRLIYYSQIVNDFQKGDIAEGYSVSREKKESFPLTVTSAQKNPTAFYLCASTDAGGTPSNYGYTFGSGTRLTVV.